The 27 T cell receptor beta chains given below trace back to one sample, sequenced in a study of cytomegalovirus exposure and HLA in healthy donors. The PCR employed 60 Vbeta primers together with 13 Jbeta primers. The repertoire was sequenced with immunoSEQ multiplex PCR; TCRdb's copy has only in-frame clones and lacks some. This sample's table has 85,000 to 110,000 clones. The sample comprised PBMCs. These receptors came from a middle-aged man in good health and CMV-seronegative.

The V and J genes are TRBV6-1 and TRBJ2-1, with 10 bases fitting TRBD2. Germline lookup yields CDR1 MNHNS and CDR2 SASEGT. CDR3 length: 16 residues. J gave up 6 bases and V 2 bases, and 7 bases lay outside the gene matches. The CDR3 region is CASSESSGGFFNEQFF. The CDR3 nucleotides read TGTGCCAGCAGTGAAAGTAGCGGGGGGTTTTTCAATGAGCAGTTCTTC.

This chain links TRBV10-2 with TRBJ1-2; D may be TRBD1 (6 bases). From germline, CDR1 is WSHSY and CDR2 SAAADI. This CDR3 is built from 14 residues. Trimming pared 4 bases from V and 8 bases from J, leaving 17 bases between. The CDR3 DNA follows: TGCGCCAGCAGTGGTGCCGGACAGTTGGACGGCTACACCTTC. The encoded protein is CASSGAGQLDGYTF.

The genes are TRBV5-1 and TRBJ1-6, with TRBD1 matching over 8 bases. This CDR3 spans 15 amino acids. With 0 bases clipped from V and 8 bases from J, the junction kept 4 bases outside the gene matches. Germline CDR1 is SGHRS and CDR2 is YFSETQ. CDR3 coding DNA: TGCGCCAGCAGCTTGGCAGGACAGGGAGATTCACCCCTCCACTTT. It yields the protein CASSLAGQGDSPLHF.

The chain uses TRBV10-3 and TRBJ2-7, with 10 bases fitting TRBD1. The CDR3 covers 14 residues. CDR1 ENHRY and CDR2 SYGVKD come from the germline V gene. V shed 3 bases, J shed 6 bases, and the junction held 5 bases outside the gene matches. Written as DNA, the CDR3 is TGTGCCATCAGTGACTCCGGGACAGGGGCCGAGCAGTACTTC. This gives the protein CAISDSGTGAEQYF.

The CDR3 nucleotides are TGTGCCAGCAGCGTAAAGGGGGTGTACACAGATACGCAGTATTTT. Protein: CASSVKGVYTDTQYF. This chain joins TRBV9 and TRBJ2-3, with D maybe TRBD1 (6 bases). This CDR3 is built from 15 residues. Germline V gives CDR1 SGDLS, CDR2 YYNGEE. The V end was cut by 1 base, the J end by 2 bases, with 11 bases between. The entire variable domain, with the rest obtained from reference TRBV9 and TRBJ2-3, is as follows: DSGVTQTPKHLITATGQRVTLRCSPRSGDLSVYWYQQSLDQGLQFLIQYYNGEERAKGNILERFSAQQFPDLHSELNLSSLELGDSALYFCASSVKGVYTDTQYFGPGTRLTVL.

The chain links TRBV11-2 to TRBJ1-2; TRBD1 aligns across 7 bases. V lost 5 bases and J lost 0; bases outside the gene matches: 6. This CDR3 has 15 residues. CDR1 is SGHAT, CDR2 FQNNGV, per germline. The CDR3 loop is CASSTSRGPNYGYTF. The CDR3 DNA follows: TGTGCCAGCAGCACCTCAAGGGGGCCTAACTATGGCTACACCTTC.

The rearrangement links TRBV7-2 to TRBJ2-3; D is undetermined. Germline V gene sequence: CDR1 SGHTA, CDR2 FQGNSA. V lost 5 bases, J lost 4 bases, and 10 bases lay in between. This CDR3 region has 13 residues. The CDR3 DNA is TGTGCCAGCAGCCGGTCCCGCTCAGATACGCAGTATTTT. Translating gives CASSRSRSDTQYF.

The J gene is TRBJ1-1, the V gene TRBV29-1; 8 bases are a match to TRBD1. Trimming cost V 4 bases and J 5 bases; bases outside gene matches: 9. The CDR3 length is 14 residues. Per germline, CDR1 SQVTM and CDR2 ANQGSEA. The CDR3 DNA sequence: TGCAGCGTTGCCCCTCAGGGGGCGGGGACTGAAGCTTTCTTT. It translates to CSVAPQGAGTEAFF.

The CDR3, as DNA: TGTGCCTGGGAGAGCGGAGCCATCGGGTATACGCAGTATTTT. Its translation: CAWESGAIGYTQYF. V is TRBV30 and J is TRBJ2-3; the D gene is possibly TRBD2 (5 bases). Between the trimmed V and J ends, which lost 5 bases and 7 bases, there was a span of 19 bases. The CDR3 totals 14 residues. Germline CDR1 GTSNPN, CDR2 SVGIG (reference sequence).

The CDR3 nucleotides are TGTGCCAGCAGGTCCCAGACAGATACGCAGTATTTT. This codes for CASRSQTDTQYF. This sequence joins TRBV28 and TRBJ2-3; D remains ambiguous. The V and J ends lost 6 bases and 3 bases respectively, with 7 bases between them. CDR3 size: 12 residues. The germline V gene encodes CDR1 MDHEN and CDR2 SYDVKM.

J is TRBJ2-2 and V is TRBV4-1; D ambiguous. Germline V lookup: CDR1 MGHRA, CDR2 YSYEKL. The ends were cut back, 1 base at V and 0 bases at J, with 6 bases in the middle. CDR3 length: 15 residues. The CDR3 reads CASSQVKTNTGELFF. The CDR3 nucleotides read TGCGCCAGCAGCCAAGTAAAAACGAACACCGGGGAGCTGTTTTTT.

The CDR3 nucleotides read TGCGCCAGCAGCCAAGGGGGCGGGACCACTAGTGGCTACACCTTC. Protein: CASSQGGGTTSGYTF. The chain couples TRBV4-3 to TRBJ1-2; D possibly corresponds to TRBD1 (5 bases). The CDR3 runs 15 residues. The ends were cut back, 1 base at V and 7 bases at J, with 16 bases in the middle. Germline lookup yields CDR1 LGHNA and CDR2 YSLEER.

The chain is built from TRBV18 and TRBJ2-7; D not resolved. Germline CDR1 is KGHSH and CDR2 is LQKENI. This CDR3 is built from 14 residues. The ends were cut back, 2 bases at V and 2 bases at J, with 10 bases in the middle. The CDR3: CASSPSRVPYEQYF. CDR3 DNA: TGTGCCAGCTCACCAAGTCGGGTTCCCTACGAGCAGTACTTC.

The chain uses TRBV5-6 and TRBJ1-2; tentatively, D is TRBD1 (6 bases). Deletions cut 4 bases from V and 8 bases from J, with 27 bases between. This CDR3 spans 17 amino acids. Germline CDR1 and CDR2: SGHDT and YYEEEE. CDR3 amino acids: CASSPSDRNPLFGGYTF. CDR3 in DNA: TGTGCCAGCAGCCCCTCAGACAGGAACCCTCTATTCGGCGGCTACACCTTC.

J is TRBJ1-3 and V is TRBV9; D might be TRBD1 (6 bases). The CDR3 is made up of 15 amino acids. Germline-derived CDR1 and CDR2 are SGDLS and YYNGEE. Deletions cut 4 bases from V and 0 bases from J, with 11 bases between. The CDR3: CASSRTASSGNTIYF. The CDR3, as DNA: TGTGCCAGCAGCCGGACAGCGAGCTCTGGAAACACCATATATTTT. Full variable domain (remainder filled in from reference TRBV9 and TRBJ1-3): DSGVTQTPKHLITATGQRVTLRCSPRSGDLSVYWYQQSLDQGLQFLIQYYNGEERAKGNILERFSAQQFPDLHSELNLSSLELGDSALYFCASSRTASSGNTIYFGEGSWLTVV.

The J gene is TRBJ2-7, the V gene TRBV13, with D possibly being TRBD1 (6 bases). This CDR3 has 12 residues. CDR1 is PRHDT and CDR2 is FYEKMQ in the germline V gene (reference sequence). Trimming cost V 1 base and J 11 bases, with 12 bases left between them. The DNA for the CDR3 is TGTGCCAGCAGCTTAGCCGGACAGAGAGAGTACTTC. Protein sequence: CASSLAGQREYF.

The chain has TRBV28 and TRBJ2-7; D possibly corresponds to TRBD2 (6 bases). This CDR3 is built from 15 residues. In germline, CDR1 is MDHEN, CDR2 SYDVKM. With 4 bases removed from V and 5 bases from J, the gap between germline ends came to 18 bases. CDR3 sequence (DNA): TGTGCCAGCAGTTCCCCTAGGAGGGTAGGGCACGAGCAGTACTTC. Protein: CASSSPRRVGHEQYF.

The chain joins TRBV7-8 to TRBJ2-7; tentative D call: TRBD1 (6 bases). Germline V CDR1 and CDR2: SGHVS, FQNEAQ. V was cut by 1 base and J by 3 bases, with 10 bases left in between. The CDR3 has 14 residues. Here the CDR3 DNA reads TGTGCCAGCAGCTTAGAAACCAGGGGCTACGAGCAGTACTTC. This encodes CASSLETRGYEQYF. The entire variable domain, with the rest obtained from reference TRBV7-8 and TRBJ2-7, is as follows: GAGVSQSPRYKVAKRGQDVALRCDPISGHVSLFWYQQALGQGPEFLTYFQNEAQLDKSGLPSDRFFAERPEGSVSTLKIQRTQQEDSAVYLCASSLETRGYEQYFGPGTRLTVT.

V is TRBV7-2 and J is TRBJ2-1; 8 bases are shared with TRBD2. There are 12 residues in the CDR3. Trimming at V came to 3 bases and at J to 10 bases, leaving 2 bases not matched to a gene. Germline-derived CDR1 and CDR2 are SGHTA and FQGNSA. Written as DNA, the CDR3 is TGTGCCAGCAGCTTTCCGGGGGGGGAGCAGTTCTTC. Its protein is CASSFPGGEQFF. Full variable domain (missing parts from reference TRBV7-2 and TRBJ2-1): GAGVSQSPSNKVTEKGKDVELRCDPISGHTALYWYRQSLGQGLEFLIYFQGNSAPDKSGLPSDRFSAERTGGSVSTLTIQRTQQEDSAVYLCASSFPGGEQFFGPGTRLTVL.

The chain joins TRBV18 to TRBJ2-3; D may be TRBD2 (5 bases). There are 17 residues in the CDR3. The V end lost 2 bases, the J end lost 1 base, and 16 bases lay between the germline ends. Per the germline V gene, CDR1 is KGHSH and CDR2 is LQKENI. CDR3 in amino acids: CASSPATGIPRTDTQYF. The CDR3 DNA sequence: TGTGCCAGCTCACCAGCTACCGGGATCCCACGCACAGATACGCAGTATTTT. The full variable domain, rest sourced from reference TRBV18 and TRBJ2-3, is NAGVMQNPRHLVRRRGQEARLRCSPMKGHSHVYWYRQLPEEGLKFMVYLQKENIIDESGMPKERFSAEFPKEGPSILRIQQVVRGDSAAYFCASSPATGIPRTDTQYFGPGTRLTVL.

The V and J genes are TRBV6-6 and TRBJ2-3; possibly TRBD1 for D (6 bases). V was clipped by 6 bases and J by 1 base, with 11 bases between them. CDR3 length: 14 amino acids. Germline-derived CDR1 and CDR2 are MNHNY and SVGAGI (reference sequence). The CDR3 loop reads CASSLTGRTDTQYF. As DNA, the CDR3 is TGTGCCAGCAGCCTAACAGGGCGCACAGATACGCAGTATTTT.

The chain uses TRBV7-2 and TRBJ2-7; 7 bases are a match to TRBD2. Germline V gene sequence: CDR1 SGHTA, CDR2 FQGNSA. The CDR3 sequence is 14 residues long. V shed 6 bases and J 3 bases; nucleotides not matched to a gene: 8. CDR3 DNA sequence: TGTGCCAGCAGTCCCCGGCGGGAGCTCTACGAGCAGTACTTC. It yields the protein CASSPRRELYEQYF.

On this clone: One end of the junction fails to match germline, which may point to a read error. The CDR3 DNA reads as TGCGCCAGCAGCTTGGGACAGAACACTGGAGCTTTCTTT. Translating it yields CASSLGQNTGAFF. The gene calls are TRBV5-1 and TRBJ1-1, with D perhaps TRBD1 (5 bases). The germline V gene encodes CDR1 SGHRS and CDR2 YFSETQ. The CDR3 is made up of 13 amino acids.

CDR3 bases: TGCGCCAGCAGCTTGGAGATGCGGGGGGGCCGAGATACGCAGTATTTT. Its protein is CASSLEMRGGRDTQYF. V and J are TRBV5-1 and TRBJ2-3; 9 bases align to TRBD2. The CDR3 contains 16 residues. With V trimmed by 0 bases and J by 5 bases, 7 bases remained unmatched. Germline-derived CDR1 and CDR2 are SGHRS and YFSETQ.

This sequence joins TRBV6-5 and TRBJ1-2; D not certain. The V and J ends lost 3 bases and 0 bases respectively, with 5 bases between them. CDR1 and CDR2 (germline): MNHEY, SVGAGI. CDR3 length: 13 amino acids. As DNA, the CDR3 is TGTGCCAGCAGTTATAATCCTAACTATGGCTACACCTTC. This sequence encodes CASSYNPNYGYTF.

The J gene is TRBJ2-3, the V gene TRBV19, with D perhaps matching TRBD1 (5 bases). From germline, CDR1 is LNHDA and CDR2 SQIVND (reference sequence). This CDR3 has 15 amino acids. Between the trimmed V and J ends, which lost 5 bases and 0 bases, there was a span of 12 bases. The CDR3 bases are TGTGCCAGTAGTCCTGACAGCCGGAGCACAGATACGCAGTATTTT. It codes for CASSPDSRSTDTQYF. Using reference TRBV19 and TRBJ2-3 for the parts outside the CDR3, the full variable domain is DGGITQSPKYLFRKEGQNVTLSCEQNLNHDAMYWYRQDPGQGLRLIYYSQIVNDFQKGDIAEGYSVSREKKESFPLTVTSAQKNPTAFYLCASSPDSRSTDTQYFGPGTRLTVL.

The chain employs TRBV7-6 and TRBJ2-4, with D maybe TRBD2 (7 bases). Germline V gives CDR1 SGHVS, CDR2 FNYEAQ. Trimming shortened V by 5 bases and J by 8 bases, and 25 bases separated the two germline ends. The CDR3 runs to 17 residues. The CDR3 DNA sequence: TGTGCCAGCAGCCCCACTAGGGGCGGGAAAGGGGGGGACATTCAGTACTTC. This translates into CASSPTRGGKGGDIQYF. Variable domain in full (rest from reference TRBV7-6 and TRBJ2-4): GAGVSQSPRYKVTKRGQDVALRCDPISGHVSLYWYRQALGQGPEFLTYFNYEAQQDKSGLPNDRFSAERPEGSISTLTIQRTEQRDSAMYRCASSPTRGGKGGDIQYFGAGTRLSVL.